The 20 T cell receptor beta chains below all came from one sample that was sequenced in a study of vaccination and CD4 T cells after COVID-19. The assay that was used to sequence DNA from cultured CD4+ T cells was the Oncomine TCR Beta short-read assay. A single record per CDR3 protein comes from TCRdb applying MiXCR to the PCR reads. Here the sample spans 9,000 to 10,000 distinct CDR3 sequences, 66% being singletons. Sample treatment: roughly ten-day PBMC culture with coronavirus spike peptide pools or control peptides (ViraFEST assay). These receptors have no known antigen. Sequenced material: CD4+ T cells from blood, cultured in vitro. These receptors were taken from a human donor who had recovered from COVID-19.

This clonotype was seen more than once but under ten times. The CDR3 DNA follows: TGTGCCAGCAGTTACACGGACAGGGGAGGCAATCAGCCCCAGCATTTT. Its translation is CASSYTDRGGNQPQHF. This chain connects TRBV6-5 to TRBJ1-5, with 9 bases lining up with TRBD1. CDR3 size: 16 residues. V was clipped by 2 bases and J by 2 bases; unmatched bases: 4. In germline, CDR1 is MNHEY, CDR2 SVGAGI.

This chain uses TRBV6-5 with TRBJ1-3; D gene unclear. Trimming removed 0 bases from V and 2 bases from J, with 8 bases in between. This CDR3 has 15 residues. Germline V gene lookup returns CDR1 MNHEY and CDR2 SVGAGI. The CDR3 here is CASSYSGSPGNTIYF. Here the CDR3 DNA reads TGTGCCAGCAGTTACTCAGGGTCACCTGGAAACACCATATATTTT.

The J gene is TRBJ1-4, the V gene TRBV7-9; possibly TRBD1 for D (6 bases). There are 13 residues in the CDR3. Germline V gives CDR1 SEHNR, CDR2 FQNEAQ (reference sequence). Trimming removed 1 base from V and 8 bases from J, with 8 bases in between. The CDR3 sequence is CASSLGTEEKLFF. In DNA, the CDR3 is TGTGCCAGCAGCTTAGGGACAGAGGAAAAACTGTTTTTT.

This clonotype was seen just once. The CDR3 region has the DNA TGTGCCAGCAGCACTCCCTCCAAGAAATCCATAAGACCCACAGATACGCAGTATTTT. Its protein product is CASSTPSKKSIRPTDTQYF. The rearrangement joins TRBV2 to TRBJ2-3, with D unclear. The CDR3 covers 19 residues. CDR1 and CDR2 (germline): SNHLY, FYNNEI. V was trimmed by 6 bases and J by 2 bases, leaving 27 bases between them.

The V gene is TRBV20-1, the J gene TRBJ2-3; D not resolved. V lost 1 base and J lost 2, with 13 bases in between. There are 15 residues in the CDR3. CDR1 and CDR2 (germline): DFQATT, SNEGSKA (reference sequence). The CDR3 region is CSARVELENTDTQYF. The CDR3 nucleotides are TGCAGTGCTAGAGTGGAGCTAGAGAACACAGATACGCAGTATTTT.

The rearrangement uses TRBV20-1 and TRBJ1-5; 7 bases map to TRBD1. Trimming at V came to 4 bases and at J to 2 bases, leaving 5 bases not matched to a gene. This CDR3 spans 14 amino acids. The V gene's germline CDR1 is DFQATT and CDR2 SNEGSKA (reference sequence). CDR3 sequence: CSATRQGGNQPQHF. For the CDR3, the DNA is TGCAGTGCTACACGACAGGGTGGCAATCAGCCCCAGCATTTT.

This sequence joins TRBV7-9 and TRBJ1-6; D gene ambiguous. V gave up 2 bases and J gave up 8 bases, with 7 bases separating them. The CDR3 is 13 amino acids. In germline, CDR1 is SEHNR, CDR2 FQNEAQ (reference sequence). The CDR3 coding sequence is TGTGCCAGCAGCTTAAAGGAACATTCACCCCTCCACTTT. Protein: CASSLKEHSPLHF.

The chain links TRBV2 to TRBJ1-2; D is perhaps TRBD1 (5 bases). Germline V gene lookup returns CDR1 SNHLY and CDR2 FYNNEI. The CDR3 totals 13 residues. V lost 6 bases and J lost 2, with 10 bases in between. The DNA of the CDR3 is TGTGCCAGCAGGGATCAGGGAAACTATGGCTACACCTTC. Protein: CASRDQGNYGYTF.

The CDR3, as DNA: TGCAGTGCTAGAGGGGCAGGGGCCCACTATGGCTACACCTTC. Protein: CSARGAGAHYGYTF. V usage is TRBV20-1 and J usage is TRBJ1-2, with D perhaps matching TRBD1 (6 bases). Germline V CDR1 and CDR2: DFQATT, SNEGSKA (reference sequence). The CDR3 is 14 amino acids. The V end lost 1 base, the J end lost 3 bases, and 12 bases lay between the germline ends.

V usage is TRBV7-9 and J usage is TRBJ1-4, with 8 nucleotides matching TRBD1. Germline V gene data show CDR1 as SEHNR and CDR2 as FQNEAQ (reference sequence). The CDR3 extends over 15 amino acids. The V gene end was trimmed by 5 bases and the J gene end by 2 bases; junction bases not matched to a gene: 4. The CDR3 bases are TGTGCCAGCAGCCGGCGACAGGGGACTAATGAAAAACTGTTTTTT. The encoded protein is CASSRRQGTNEKLFF.

The chain couples TRBV12-5 to TRBJ1-2; D gene ambiguous. Germline values: CDR1 LGHNT, CDR2 FRNRAP. The CDR3 covers 15 residues. The germline V and J ends were trimmed by 6 bases and 7 bases, with 21 bases remaining between them. CDR3 amino acids: CASGRGREYPGGYTF. The CDR3 DNA follows: TGTGCTAGTGGCCGAGGAAGGGAATATCCGGGTGGCTACACCTTC.

J is TRBJ1-2 and V is TRBV29-1; no firm D call. The CDR3 extends over 11 amino acids. CDR1 is SQVTM and CDR2 is ANQGSEA in the germline V gene. Trimming cost V 2 bases and J 7 bases, with 8 bases left between them. The CDR3 bases are TGCAGCGTTGAATGGAGGGCTGGCTACACCTTC. It translates to CSVEWRAGYTF.

This clonotype came up a few times. This chain joins TRBV20-1 and TRBJ1-5; no reliable D call. Germline lookup yields CDR1 DFQATT and CDR2 SNEGSKA (reference sequence). The CDR3 length is 16 residues. The ends were cut back, 6 bases at V and 2 bases at J, with 20 bases in the middle. The chain's CDR3 is CSAEGPNQEGNQPQHF. The CDR3 coding sequence is TGCAGTGCCGAAGGACCGAATCAAGAGGGCAATCAGCCCCAGCATTTT.

The CDR3 DNA is TGCAGCGCCAATACAGGGGTAGGGCAGCCCCAGCATTTT. Its protein product is CSANTGVGQPQHF. The chain joins TRBV29-1 to TRBJ1-5; 7 nucleotides match TRBD1. The CDR3 length is 13 residues. CDR1 and CDR2 from the germline V gene are SQVTM and ANQGSEA. Trimming cost V 7 bases and J 7 bases; bases outside gene matches: 10.

This clonotype occurred a few times. The chain is built from TRBV28 and TRBJ1-2; D is unclear. The length of the CDR3 is 12 residues. The germline V gene has CDR1 MDHEN and CDR2 SYDVKM. Between the trimmed V and J ends, which lost 6 bases and 12 bases, there was a span of 17 bases. DNA for the CDR3: TGTGCCAGCAGCCCCGACCCATATTTCGACACCTTC. Translating it yields CASSPDPYFDTF.

This clonotype occurred a few times. This chain joins TRBV11-3 and TRBJ1-6; TRBD1 is a possible D gene (6 bases). This CDR3 has 14 residues. Germline V gene sequence: CDR1 SGHNT, CDR2 YENEEA. The ends were cut back, 5 bases at V and 7 bases at J, with 12 bases in the middle. CDR3 nucleotides: TGTGCCAGCAGCCGGGGGCAGGGAAATTCACCCCTCCACTTT. Translating it yields CASSRGQGNSPLHF.

The chain combines TRBV19 with TRBJ1-2; D unclear. Germline lookup yields CDR1 LNHDA and CDR2 SQIVND (reference sequence). Trimming shortened V by 8 bases and J by 3 bases, and 13 bases separated the two germline ends. The CDR3 has 13 amino acids. The CDR3 region has the DNA TGTGCCAGTGGGGTCTTCCAACACTATGGCTACACCTTC. Protein product: CASGVFQHYGYTF. Combining the CDR3 with reference TRBV19 and TRBJ1-2 gives the whole variable domain DGGITQSPKYLFRKEGQNVTLSCEQNLNHDAMYWYRQDPGQGLRLIYYSQIVNDFQKGDIAEGYSVSREKKESFPLTVTSAQKNPTAFYLCASGVFQHYGYTFGSGTRLTVV.

This clonotype was picked up one time. The J gene is TRBJ1-6, the V gene TRBV2; no firm D call. CDR1 and CDR2 (germline): SNHLY, FYNNEI. Trimming left V 2 bases short and J 8 bases short, with 7 bases between. The CDR3 covers 13 residues. The CDR3 region is CASSELGYSPLHF. CDR3 nucleotide sequence: TGTGCCAGCAGTGAACTTGGGTATTCACCCCTCCACTTT.

The V and J genes are TRBV2 and TRBJ1-1; D is undetermined. Germline-derived CDR1 and CDR2 are SNHLY and FYNNEI. This CDR3 is built from 13 residues. Trimming stripped 8 bases from V and 1 base from J, with 11 bases between. CDR3 nucleotides: TGTGCCAGCGCGGGAATGGGGAACACTGAAGCTTTCTTT. Encoded protein: CASAGMGNTEAFF.

This clonotype occurred a few times. The rearrangement uses TRBV9 and TRBJ1-5, with 8 bases aligning to TRBD1. Germline CDR1 reads SGDLS; CDR2 reads YYNGEE. This CDR3 has 17 residues. Trimming removed 0 bases from V and 11 bases from J; junction bases left unmatched: 16. CDR3 region: CASSVDHGQGGIRTQHF. As DNA, the CDR3 is TGTGCCAGCAGCGTAGACCACGGACAGGGAGGGATAAGGACCCAGCATTTT.